The TCR beta chain described here comes from a study of blood T cell repertoires in COVID-19. This table comes from immunoSEQ multiplex PCR, and its TCRdb copy is limited to in-frame clones, with some not included. The repertoire holds fewer than 500,000 clones, with around 87% as singletons. Germline V lookup: CDR1 MGHRA, CDR2 YSYEKL. The CDR3 is 16 residues long. The V gene lost 1 base and the J gene lost 0 bases, with 7 bases spanning the gap. This clone turned up a few times. This chain links TRBV4-1 with TRBJ2-6; D might be TRBD1 (6 bases). The TCR comes from a woman aged 25 to 45 with acute COVID-19. The sample was PBMCs or T cells enriched from blood (not recorded which). The CDR3 region has the DNA TGCGCCAGCAGCCAAGTCAGGGGCTCTGGGGCCAACGTCCTGACTTTC. Protein sequence: CASSQVRGSGANVLTF.